The sequence of this TCR beta chain was determined in a study of T-cell memory formation after mild COVID-19. Study findings and constraints: Contracting CD4+ clones lay largely in CM and EM, with CD8+ ones residing in EMRA. That cross-reactive memory joined was suggested by some responding clones appearing in pre-infection memory.

TCR alpha and TCR beta cDNA libraries with sample barcodes and UMIs came from 5'RACE using constant-segment primers. One entry per CDR3 protein, called by TCRdb with MiXCR from the 5' RACE reads. The sample lists 350,000 to 550,000 distinct CDR3 sequences, under 20% occurring once. For this clonotype: Its target is unknown.

This sequence was found in a man in his late teens or twenties who had mild COVID-19 (a few samples of this study predate the infection). Cell type and time point are not known. Input material: PBMCs or a T cell subset sorted from them (not recorded which).

DNA of the CDR3: TGTGCCAGCAGCCCCGACACAGGGTTCACTGAAGCTTTCTTT. This sequence encodes CASSPDTGFTEAFF. The V gene is TRBV6-6, the J gene TRBJ1-1; TRBD1 is a possible D gene (6 bases). V lost 6 bases, J lost 4 bases, and 15 bases lay in between. The CDR3 covers 14 residues. CDR1 MNHNY and CDR2 SVGAGI come from the germline V gene (reference sequence).